Below, 5 T cell receptor beta chains from the same sample are listed, as sequenced in a study of human T cells and chemical hapten exposure. A single record per CDR3 protein comes from TCRdb applying MiXCR to the RACE reads. The data hold approximately 160,000 distinct CDR3 sequences, with about a quarter observed a single time. Time point: patch test 3, about 24 weeks after DPC sensitization. The treatment is: therapeutic diphenylcyclopropenone sensitization with weekly scalp DPC. The material sequenced was whole blood, taken in connection with sensitization to the hapten diphenylcyclopropenone (DPC). The source of these receptors is a woman under 30 with alopecia areata. Some clones in this sample may be carry-over from other donors' samples.

The chain uses TRBV20-1 and TRBJ2-1, with 12 bases lining up with TRBD2. CDR1 is DFQATT and CDR2 is SNEGSKA in the germline V gene (reference sequence). The CDR3 length is 18 residues. J was trimmed by 1 base and V by 1 base; bases with no gene match: 8. The CDR3 loop reads CSARGLASGRGSYNEQFF. In nucleotides, the CDR3 is TGCAGTGCTAGAGGATTGGCTAGCGGGAGGGGTTCCTACAATGAGCAGTTCTTC.

This clonotype appeared many times. This sequence joins TRBV7-9 and TRBJ1-1; D is possibly TRBD1 (5 bases). The CDR3 contains 15 residues. V lost 2 bases and J 5 bases, leaving 15 bases between the germline ends. In germline, CDR1 is SEHNR, CDR2 FQNEAQ (reference sequence). The CDR3 protein is CASSLSGGVGTEAFF. CDR3 coding DNA: TGTGCCAGCAGCTTATCCGGGGGAGTTGGGACTGAAGCTTTCTTT. Together with reference TRBV7-9 and TRBJ1-1, the CDR3 gives the full variable domain: DTGVSQNPRHKITKRGQNVTFRCDPISEHNRLYWYRQTLGQGPEFLTYFQNEAQLEKSRLLSDRFSAERPKGSFSTLEIQRTEQGDSAMYLCASSLSGGVGTEAFFGQGTRLTVV.

In its sample, this clonotype was seen a few times. The chain is built from TRBV10-2 and TRBJ1-1, with 7 bases that match TRBD1. The CDR3 is 14 amino acids. With V trimmed by 3 bases and J by 5 bases, 6 bases remained unmatched. Germline V gene data show CDR1 as WSHSY and CDR2 as SAAADI. CDR3 sequence: CASSETGVGTEAFF. CDR3 in DNA: TGCGCCAGCAGTGAAACAGGGGTAGGGACTGAAGCTTTCTTT.

This clonotype is a singleton in its sample. V usage is TRBV5-4 and J usage is TRBJ2-7, with 7 bases lining up with TRBD1. Germline V lookup: CDR1 SGHNT, CDR2 YYREEE (reference sequence). The CDR3 contains 14 residues. The trim removed 4 bases at V and 6 bases at J, leaving 10 bases unmatched. CDR3 sequence (DNA): TGTGCCAGCAGCCCGGGACAGAGTACGCCCGAGCAGTACTTC. It encodes CASSPGQSTPEQYF.

This clonotype was detected only a few times. V usage is TRBV11-1 and J usage is TRBJ2-7; D ambiguous. This CDR3 has 13 amino acids. Trimming stripped 4 bases from V and 2 bases from J, with 9 bases between. In germline, CDR1 is SGHAT, CDR2 FQDESV (reference sequence). CDR3 residues: CASSSRTTYEQYF. CDR3 DNA: TGTGCCAGCAGCTCGAGAACAACCTACGAGCAGTACTTC.